The TCR beta chain under discussion was sequenced for a study of blood T cells in healthy people across ages. General study results and limits: Among long-lived donors, naive CD4+ cells were more numerous and diversity higher than in aged donors.

The authors isolated at least 6 million PBMCs per sample. A J-beta primer mix and a sample-barcoded 5' primer were used in a second PCR of about 6 to 12 cycles. Every cDNA molecule bore a tag from a template-switch adaptor containing 12 random nucleotides. A single record per CDR3 protein comes from TCRdb applying MiXCR to the 5' RACE reads. Of over 300,000 distinct CDR3 sequences detected, 45% to 60% appear once; the ten largest clones hold roughly 51%. CDR3 length: 12 residues. V lost 6 bases, J lost 5 bases, and 12 bases lay in between. Germline V gene data show CDR1 as DFQATT and CDR2 as SNEGSKA (reference sequence). As concerns this clonotype: The antigen remains undetermined.

The chain carries TRBV20-1 and TRBJ2-3; a possible D gene is TRBD1 (6 bases). Sequenced input: blood. The clonotype comes from a man aged 60-69 years in good health. The CDR3 region is CSASRDIDTQYF. CDR3 nucleotides: TGCAGTGCATCCCGGGACATAGATACGCAGTATTTT.